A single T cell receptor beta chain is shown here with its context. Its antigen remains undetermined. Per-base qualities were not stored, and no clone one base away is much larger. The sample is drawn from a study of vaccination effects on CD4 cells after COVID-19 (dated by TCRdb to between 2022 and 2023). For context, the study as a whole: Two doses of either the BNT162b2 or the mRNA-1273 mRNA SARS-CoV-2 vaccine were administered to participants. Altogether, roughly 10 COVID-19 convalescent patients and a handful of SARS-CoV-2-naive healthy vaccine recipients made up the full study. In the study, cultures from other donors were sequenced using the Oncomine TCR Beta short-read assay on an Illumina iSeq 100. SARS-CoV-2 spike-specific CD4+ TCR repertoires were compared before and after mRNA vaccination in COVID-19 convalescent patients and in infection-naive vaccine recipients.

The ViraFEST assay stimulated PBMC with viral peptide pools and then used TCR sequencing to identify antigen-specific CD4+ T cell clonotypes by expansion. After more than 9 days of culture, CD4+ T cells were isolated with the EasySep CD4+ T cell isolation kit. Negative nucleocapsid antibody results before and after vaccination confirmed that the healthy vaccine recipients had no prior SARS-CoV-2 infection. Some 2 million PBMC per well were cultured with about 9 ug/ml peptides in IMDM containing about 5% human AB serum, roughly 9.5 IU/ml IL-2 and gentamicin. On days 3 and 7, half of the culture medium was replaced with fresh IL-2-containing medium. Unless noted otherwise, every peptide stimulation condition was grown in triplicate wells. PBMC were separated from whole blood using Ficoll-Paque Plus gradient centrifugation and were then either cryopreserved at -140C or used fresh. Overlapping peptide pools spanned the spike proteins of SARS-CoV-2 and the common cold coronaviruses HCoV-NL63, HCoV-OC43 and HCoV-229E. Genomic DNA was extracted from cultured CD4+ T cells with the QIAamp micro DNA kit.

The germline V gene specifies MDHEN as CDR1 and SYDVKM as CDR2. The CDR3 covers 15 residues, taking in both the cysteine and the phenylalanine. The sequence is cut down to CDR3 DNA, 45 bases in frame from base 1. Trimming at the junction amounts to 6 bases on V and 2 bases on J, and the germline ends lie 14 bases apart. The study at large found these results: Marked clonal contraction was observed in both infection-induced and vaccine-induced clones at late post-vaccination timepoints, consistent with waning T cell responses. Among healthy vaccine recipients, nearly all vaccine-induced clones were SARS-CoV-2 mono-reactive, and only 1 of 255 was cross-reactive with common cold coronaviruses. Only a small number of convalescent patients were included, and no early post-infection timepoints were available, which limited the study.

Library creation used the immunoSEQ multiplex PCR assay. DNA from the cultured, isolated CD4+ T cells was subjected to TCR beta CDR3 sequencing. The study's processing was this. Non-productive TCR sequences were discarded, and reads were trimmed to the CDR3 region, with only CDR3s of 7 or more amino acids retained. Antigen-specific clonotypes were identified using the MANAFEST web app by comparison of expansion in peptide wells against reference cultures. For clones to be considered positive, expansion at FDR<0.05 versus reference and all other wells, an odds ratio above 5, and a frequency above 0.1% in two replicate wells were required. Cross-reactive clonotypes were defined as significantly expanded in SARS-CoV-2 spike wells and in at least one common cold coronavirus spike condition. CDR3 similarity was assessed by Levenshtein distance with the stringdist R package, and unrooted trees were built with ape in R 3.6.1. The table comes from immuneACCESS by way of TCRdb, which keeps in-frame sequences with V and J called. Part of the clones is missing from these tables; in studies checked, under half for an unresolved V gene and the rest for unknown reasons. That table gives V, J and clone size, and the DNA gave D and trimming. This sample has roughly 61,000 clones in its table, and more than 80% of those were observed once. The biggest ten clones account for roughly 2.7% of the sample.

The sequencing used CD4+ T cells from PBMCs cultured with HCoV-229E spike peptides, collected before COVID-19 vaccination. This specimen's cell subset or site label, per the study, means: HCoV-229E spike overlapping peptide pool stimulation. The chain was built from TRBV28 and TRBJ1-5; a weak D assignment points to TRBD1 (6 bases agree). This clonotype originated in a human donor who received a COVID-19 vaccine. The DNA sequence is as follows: TGTGCCAGCAGCAAAGGGGGTCCGGGCAATCAGCCCCAGCATTTT. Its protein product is CASSKGGPGNQPQHF.